Listed here is a single T cell receptor beta chain. This entry comes from a study of CD8 T cells in Susac syndrome. RNA, at roughly 0.5 to 1 ug, was reverse transcribed with random hexamers. Using its own MiXCR run on the immunoSEQ multiplex PCR reads, TCRdb lists one record per CDR3 protein. The sample comprises fewer than 200,000 distinct CDR3 sequences, over 85% of which are singletons, and less than 0.12% rests with the top ten. Unmatched junction bases numbered 12, after V lost 3 bases and J lost 5 bases. The CDR3 has 16 residues. Germline CDR1 reads SGHRS; CDR2 reads YFSETQ. The chain uses TRBV5-1 and TRBJ2-5, with TRBD2 matching over 8 bases. Sequencing was done on a sample of CD4+ T cells from PBMCs. The clonotype originates from a human donor in good health. CDR3 protein: CASSSKETSVAETQYF. CDR3 DNA sequence: TGCGCCAGCAGCTCAAAAGAGACTAGCGTGGCGGAGACCCAGTACTTC.